This passage covers 10 T cell receptor beta chains from one sample sequenced in a study of cytomegalovirus exposure and HLA in healthy donors. Generated by immunoSEQ multiplex PCR, the TCRdb table keeps only in-frame clones and is missing some. The sample includes some 150,000 clones, 88% of them seen just once. Sequenced sample: PBMCs. The receptors come from a man younger than 35 in good health and CMV-seronegative.

The chain combines TRBV5-1 with TRBJ1-4, with 7 bases lining up with TRBD1. The CDR3 has 16 residues. The trim removed 3 bases at V and 4 bases at J, leaving 9 bases unmatched. Germline values: CDR1 SGHRS, CDR2 YFSETQ. CDR3 sequence: CASSSPGGTDNEKLFF. The CDR3 DNA is TGCGCCAGCAGCTCCCCGGGTGGGACAGATAATGAAAAACTGTTTTTT.

The genes are TRBV6-1 and TRBJ1-5; 9 bases map to TRBD1. Germline CDR1 and CDR2: MNHNS and SASEGT. The CDR3 loop spans 18 amino acids. Trimming took 2 bases from V and 0 from J; bases not matched to a gene: 8. CDR3 in DNA: TGTGCCAGCAGTGAAAAGGGACAGGGTGCTTATAGCAATCAGCCCCAGCATTTT. This encodes CASSEKGQGAYSNQPQHF.

This clone was seen more than once but under ten times. V is TRBV6-1 and J is TRBJ1-6; TRBD1 matches at 7 bases. Germline CDR1 MNHNS, CDR2 SASEGT. This CDR3 spans 13 amino acids. The V gene end was trimmed by 6 bases and the J gene end by 9 bases; junction bases not matched to a gene: 5. CDR3 sequence reads: CASRTGEGSPLHF. CDR3 in DNA: TGTGCCAGCAGAACAGGGGAAGGTTCACCCCTCCACTTT.

The chain uses TRBV7-2 and TRBJ1-6, with unresolved D. The CDR3 sequence is 16 residues long. Germline V gene data show CDR1 as SGHTA and CDR2 as FQGNSA. The V gene lost 1 base and the J gene lost 0 bases, with 7 bases spanning the gap. The CDR3 DNA sequence: TGTGCCAGCAGCTTAGAGCCGAGCTCCTATAATTCACCCCTCCACTTT. Encoded protein: CASSLEPSSYNSPLHF. The entire variable domain, with the rest obtained from reference TRBV7-2 and TRBJ1-6, is as follows: GAGVSQSPSNKVTEKGKDVELRCDPISGHTALYWYRQSLGQGLEFLIYFQGNSAPDKSGLPSDRFSAERTGGSVSTLTIQRTQQEDSAVYLCASSLEPSSYNSPLHFGNGTRLTVT.

V and J are TRBV19 and TRBJ2-4; possibly TRBD1 for D (8 bases). The CDR3 loop spans 16 amino acids. Trimming removed 9 bases from V and 0 bases from J, with 18 bases in between. CDR1 is LNHDA and CDR2 is SQIVND in the germline V gene (reference sequence). The CDR3 spells CASKHHRGGAKNIQYF. CDR3 coding DNA: TGTGCCAGCAAACACCACAGGGGGGGAGCCAAAAACATTCAGTACTTC.

The chain links TRBV4-3 to TRBJ2-5, with D possibly being TRBD1 (5 bases). The length of the CDR3 is 15 residues. The ends were cut back, 1 base at V and 5 bases at J, with 14 bases in the middle. Per germline, CDR1 LGHNA and CDR2 YSLEER. The CDR3 region has the DNA TGCGCCAGCAGCCAAGGGACCGTGGGGCTTGAGACCCAGTACTTC. Its protein product is CASSQGTVGLETQYF.

This clone was seen repeatedly, ten times or more. The gene calls are TRBV5-1 and TRBJ2-2; D possibly corresponds to TRBD1 (6 bases). The germline V gene has CDR1 SGHRS and CDR2 YFSETQ. Trimming pared 3 bases from V and 3 bases from J, leaving 15 bases between. This CDR3 has 16 amino acids. DNA for the CDR3: TGCGCCAGCAGCTGGCCTTGGGGGCGCGACACCGGGGAGCTGTTTTTT. Amino acid sequence: CASSWPWGRDTGELFF.

The chain carries TRBV5-1 and TRBJ2-3, with a weak D call TRBD2 (6 bases). This CDR3 has 13 residues. The germline CDR1 and CDR2 sequences are SGHRS and YFSETQ. V lost 4 bases and J 4 bases, leaving 10 bases between the germline ends. For the CDR3, the DNA is TGCGCCAGCAGCCGGGACTTCCCAGATACGCAGTATTTT. Its protein product is CASSRDFPDTQYF.

This chain connects TRBV5-6 to TRBJ1-1; perhaps TRBD1 as D (5 bases). The V end was cut by 1 base, the J end by 7 bases, with 11 bases between. This CDR3 has 13 residues. From germline, CDR1 is SGHDT and CDR2 YYEEEE. The CDR3 protein is CASSLISGNEAFF. CDR3 DNA sequence: TGTGCCAGCAGCTTGATTTCAGGGAATGAAGCTTTCTTT.

This clone was counted a single time. This sequence joins TRBV28 and TRBJ2-7, with D possibly matching TRBD2 (5 bases). The CDR3 runs to 15 residues. The germline V gene has CDR1 MDHEN and CDR2 SYDVKM. The germline V and J ends were trimmed by 6 bases and 3 bases, with 18 bases remaining between them. The CDR3 protein is CASSPRGEGLYEQYF. Here the CDR3 DNA reads TGTGCCAGCAGCCCGAGAGGTGAGGGTCTCTACGAGCAGTACTTC.